Listed below are T cell receptor beta chains from one sample, sequenced in a study of blood T cell repertoires in COVID-19. TCRdb's copy holds only in-frame clones and misses some; the assay was immunoSEQ multiplex PCR. The profile shows about 210,000 clones, 80% to 90% of them singletons. The sample comprised peripheral blood. These receptors were taken from a woman between 50 and 59 years old with acute or convalescent COVID-19. Both conserved end residues are part of each CDR3. Each record gives: V gene, J gene, CDR3 protein.

V gene: TRBV30
J gene: TRBJ1-2
CDR3 protein: CAWSTRSSYGYTF

V gene: TRBV6-2/TRBV6-3
J gene: TRBJ2-3
CDR3 protein: CASSPTSGSRDTQYF

V gene: TRBV28
J gene: TRBJ2-7
CDR3 protein: CASSTNVEQYF

V gene: TRBV24-1
J gene: TRBJ1-5
CDR3 protein: CATSASGTGRTFNQPQHF

V gene: TRBV11-2
J gene: TRBJ2-7
CDR3 protein: CASSLDSLWDQYF

V gene: TRBV4-1
J gene: TRBJ1-1
CDR3 protein: CASSQEKEQEVAFF

V gene: TRBV7-3
J gene: TRBJ2-1
CDR3 protein: CASSLIRGSAKFF

V gene: TRBV4-1
J gene: TRBJ2-5
CDR3 protein: CASSQGGTSGRRETQYF

V gene: TRBV24-1
J gene: TRBJ2-7
CDR3 protein: CATSENGDREHEQYF

V gene: TRBV7-2
J gene: TRBJ2-7
CDR3 protein: CASSSPWEGSYEQYF

V gene: TRBV5-1
J gene: TRBJ2-1
CDR3 protein: CASSVGLAGRRTYNEQFF